A single sample gave rise to the 25 T cell receptor beta chains below, sequenced in a study of response to subunit inactivated influenza vaccine. Each CDR3 protein gets one entry after TCRdb re-called the RT-PCR reads with MiXCR. The sample includes roughly 500,000 distinct CDR3 sequences, roughly 25% of them seen just once. The same data also went into a second study, on T cells expressing NK-cell markers. This second report adds: It was by 5'RACE template switching with UMIs that TCR beta cDNA was made.

This specimen was CD4+ T cells sorted from PBMCs, taken about 11 days after vaccination. The receptor set was obtained from a man aged 50-60 years who received an inactivated influenza vaccine.

This clonotype was seen only a few times. V usage is TRBV5-5 and J usage is TRBJ2-3; D is ambiguous. The CDR3 has 15 amino acids. V was cut by 4 bases and J by 3 bases, with 15 bases left in between. Germline V gene lookup returns CDR1 SGHKS and CDR2 YYEKEE (reference sequence). CDR3 sequence reads: CASSVSAEPTDTQYF. The CDR3 DNA sequence: TGTGCCAGCAGCGTGTCGGCGGAACCTACAGATACGCAGTATTTT.

V and J are TRBV4-1 and TRBJ2-6, with D tentatively TRBD2 (6 bases). CDR3 length: 15 residues. In germline, CDR1 is MGHRA, CDR2 YSYEKL. The V end was cut by 4 bases, the J end by 4 bases, with 11 bases between. The CDR3 is CASSLEGAGANVLTF. CDR3 coding DNA: TGCGCCAGCAGCCTGGAGGGTGCCGGGGCCAACGTCCTGACTTTC.

V gene TRBV7-2 combines with J gene TRBJ2-3; perhaps TRBD1 as D (6 bases). This CDR3 contains 13 residues. CDR1 is SGHTA and CDR2 is FQGNSA in the germline V gene. Trimming took off 5 bases at V and 5 bases at J, with 11 bases between the two ends. The CDR3 nucleotides are TGTGCCAGCAGCGTACAGGGTGTAGATACGCAGTATTTT. Its protein is CASSVQGVDTQYF. The whole variable domain, remainder taken from reference TRBV7-2 and TRBJ2-3, is GAGVSQSPSNKVTEKGKDVELRCDPISGHTALYWYRQSLGQGLEFLIYFQGNSAPDKSGLPSDRFSAERTGGSVSTLTIQRTQQEDSAVYLCASSVQGVDTQYFGPGTRLTVL.

This clonotype was counted between two and nine times. The V gene is TRBV12-3 or TRBV12-4, the J gene TRBJ1-1; no definite D call. This CDR3 is built from 13 residues. V was shortened by 9 bases and J by 5 bases, with 16 bases between the two germline ends. The CDR3 protein is CASGRAGGTEAFF. The CDR3 region has the DNA TGTGCCAGTGGACGGGCAGGTGGGACTGAAGCTTTCTTT.

This chain connects TRBV4-2 to TRBJ2-2, with a tentative D call TRBD1 (5 bases). CDR1 is LGHNA and CDR2 is YNFKEQ in the germline V gene. This CDR3 spans 18 amino acids. Trimming cost V 0 bases and J 0 bases, with 14 bases left between them. CDR3 DNA sequence: TGTGCCAGCAGCCAAGAGTTGCGCAGACAGACGAACACCGGGGAGCTGTTTTTT. This gives the protein CASSQELRRQTNTGELFF.

This clonotype was counted a few times. CDR3 DNA: TGCAGTGCTAGGGACCCTGCAGTTCATACTTTCTTT. It is translated as CSARDPAVHTFF. The rearrangement links TRBV20-1 to TRBJ1-1; D remains unclear. V was clipped by 3 bases and J by 12 bases, with 17 bases between them. Germline V lookup: CDR1 DFQATT, CDR2 SNEGSKA (reference sequence). The CDR3 consists of 12 residues.

This rearrangement joins TRBV7-2 to TRBJ1-2, with 9 bases fitting TRBD1. The germline gives CDR1 SGHTA, CDR2 FQGNSA. The CDR3 consists of 12 residues. J gave up 13 bases and V 3 bases, and 6 bases lay outside the gene matches. The CDR3 bases are TGTGCCAGCAGCTTGGGGACAGGGCATTCCACCTTC. Its protein product is CASSLGTGHSTF. Full variable domain (rest looked up from reference TRBV7-2 and TRBJ1-2): GAGVSQSPSNKVTEKGKDVELRCDPISGHTALYWYRQSLGQGLEFLIYFQGNSAPDKSGLPSDRFSAERTGGSVSTLTIQRTQQEDSAVYLCASSLGTGHSTFGSGTRLTVV.

This clonotype was observed a handful of times. This chain connects TRBV5-1 to TRBJ2-7; 9 bases map to TRBD1. Germline V gene sequence: CDR1 SGHRS, CDR2 YFSETQ. The CDR3 is made up of 15 amino acids. V shed 0 bases, J shed 4 bases, and the junction held 5 bases outside the gene matches. The CDR3 nucleotides are TGCGCCAGCAGCTTGGCCACAGGACAGGGGTACGAGCAGTACTTC. Translating gives CASSLATGQGYEQYF.

V and J are TRBV7-2 and TRBJ2-3, with 8 bases lining up with TRBD2. Losses at the gene ends were 5 bases for V and 4 bases for J; bases not matched to a gene: 8. CDR3 length: 15 residues. In germline, CDR1 is SGHTA, CDR2 FQGNSA. Written as DNA, the CDR3 is TGTGCCAGCAGCCCAAGCGGGAGTAGGGCAGATACGCAGTATTTT. It yields the protein CASSPSGSRADTQYF.

The chain uses TRBV7-2 and TRBJ2-6; D gene uncertain. V shed 4 bases and J shed 4 bases, with 17 bases lying between them. CDR3 length: 17 residues. CDR1 SGHTA and CDR2 FQGNSA come from the germline V gene. The CDR3 DNA sequence: TGTGCCAGCAGCTCAAGGGTAACCACTCTGGGGGCCAACGTCCTGACTTTC. Translating it yields CASSSRVTTLGANVLTF.

CDR3 DNA: TGTGCCAGCAGCCGAGGACTAGCGGGGGTGGAGACCCAGTACTTC. It translates to CASSRGLAGVETQYF. The chain uses TRBV14 and TRBJ2-5; 13 bases align to TRBD2. V shed 4 bases, J shed 5 bases, and the junction held 4 bases outside the gene matches. Germline lookup yields CDR1 SGHDN and CDR2 FVKESK. This CDR3 spans 15 amino acids.

This clonotype was detected only a few times. This sequence joins TRBV15 and TRBJ2-3; D ambiguous. Germline lookup yields CDR1 LNHNV and CDR2 YYDKDF (reference sequence). There are 14 residues in the CDR3. The V gene lost 1 base and the J gene lost 1 base, with 6 bases spanning the gap. In nucleotides, the CDR3 is TGTGCCACCAGCAGAGCCCCTGGCACAGATACGCAGTATTTT. This codes for CATSRAPGTDTQYF.

The chain combines TRBV6-1 with TRBJ2-5; no firm D call. Trimming stripped 4 bases from V and 2 bases from J, with 11 bases between. This CDR3 is 14 amino acids long. From germline, CDR1 is MNHNS and CDR2 SASEGT. The CDR3 here is CASSVITPQETQYF. CDR3 DNA: TGTGCCAGCAGTGTTATCACACCGCAAGAGACCCAGTACTTC.

This chain joins TRBV6-2 or TRBV6-3 and TRBJ2-1, with D perhaps given as TRBD1 or TRBD2 (5 bases each). The V and J ends lost 4 bases and 8 bases respectively, with 21 bases between them. The CDR3 sequence is 16 residues long. Per the germline V gene, CDR1 is MNHEY and CDR2 is SVGEGT. In DNA, the CDR3 is TGTGCCAGCAGTTCCACCGGGGCCGGGGCGAGCGATGAGCAGTTCTTC. Protein sequence: CASSSTGAGASDEQFF.

The sample holds a few counts of this clonotype. The chain carries TRBV29-1 and TRBJ2-3; TRBD2 matches at 8 bases. Trimming cost V 6 bases and J 3 bases; bases outside gene matches: 8. CDR3 length: 14 amino acids. Germline-derived CDR1 and CDR2 are SQVTM and ANQGSEA. Written as DNA, the CDR3 is TGCAGCGTGGCAGAAGCGGGAGTAACAGATACGCAGTATTTT. Translation: CSVAEAGVTDTQYF.

This chain uses TRBV7-2 with TRBJ2-7; 11 bases match TRBD2. The CDR3 length is 16 residues. Germline V CDR1 and CDR2: SGHTA, FQGNSA. Germline trimming cut 1 base from V and 4 bases from J; bases unmatched to any gene: 6. DNA of the CDR3: TGTGCCAGCAGCTTAGGGCTAGCGGGGGGAGCGTACGAGCAGTACTTC. Translation gives CASSLGLAGGAYEQYF.

This sequence joins TRBV7-9 and TRBJ1-2; D gene ambiguous. V lost 5 bases, J lost 5 bases, and 15 bases lay in between. The CDR3 covers 14 residues. The germline CDR1 and CDR2 sequences are SEHNR and FQNEAQ (reference sequence). The CDR3 DNA reads TGTGCCAGCAGCACCGGATACTTGGGTTATGGCTACACCTTC. Its translation: CASSTGYLGYGYTF. Together with reference TRBV7-9 and TRBJ1-2, the CDR3 gives the full variable domain: DTGVSQNPRHKITKRGQNVTFRCDPISEHNRLYWYRQTLGQGPEFLTYFQNEAQLEKSRLLSDRFSAERPKGSFSTLEIQRTEQGDSAMYLCASSTGYLGYGYTFGSGTRLTVV.

V and J are TRBV7-8 and TRBJ2-2; either TRBD1 or TRBD2 may fit D (5 bases each). The CDR3 is 16 amino acids. The V end was cut by 3 bases, the J end by 0 bases, with 11 bases between. Germline-derived CDR1 and CDR2 are SGHVS and FQNEAQ. The CDR3 reads CASSFLGTANTGELFF. The CDR3 DNA reads as TGTGCCAGCAGCTTTCTTGGGACGGCGAACACCGGGGAGCTGTTTTTT.

The chain recombines TRBV4-1 with TRBJ2-5; maybe TRBD2 (5 bases). V gave up 1 base and J gave up 5 bases, with 8 bases separating them. This CDR3 comprises 13 residues. The germline V gene encodes CDR1 MGHRA and CDR2 YSYEKL. CDR3 region: CASSQGSGETQYF. CDR3 sequence (DNA): TGCGCCAGCAGCCAAGGGTCGGGGGAGACCCAGTACTTC.

In its sample, this clonotype was seen a few times. V and J are TRBV24-1 and TRBJ1-2, with D perhaps TRBD1 (6 bases). Germline loops: CDR1 KGHDR, CDR2 SFDVKD. Between the trimmed V and J ends, which lost 1 base and 7 bases, there was a span of 9 bases. The CDR3 length is 13 residues. The chain's CDR3 is CATSDFGQSGYTF. The CDR3 region has the DNA TGTGCCACCAGTGATTTTGGACAGTCTGGCTACACCTTC.

This chain links TRBV21-1 with TRBJ2-1; the table gives TRBD2 as D, unverified against the DNA. TRBV21-1 is an annotated pseudogene. This CDR3 comprises 17 residues. For the CDR3, the DNA is TGTGCCAGCAGCAATGGTTCCCCACCGGCCCTCTACAATGAGCAGTTCTTC. Amino acid sequence: CASSNGSPPALYNEQFF.

The gene calls are TRBV20-1 and TRBJ2-7; 9 positions match TRBD2. The germline V gene has CDR1 DFQATT and CDR2 SNEGSKA (reference sequence). This CDR3 comprises 14 residues. V was pared by 6 bases and J by 2 bases, with 8 bases of the junction left unmatched. The CDR3 loop reads CSAQISGSTYEQYF. In nucleotides, the CDR3 is TGCAGTGCCCAAATTAGCGGGAGTACCTACGAGCAGTACTTC.

The rearrangement uses TRBV20-1 and TRBJ2-3; D is uncertain. This CDR3 contains 8 residues. Germline V gene sequence: CDR1 DFQATT, CDR2 SNEGSKA (reference sequence). The V end lost 8 bases, the J end lost 9 bases, and 6 bases lay between the germline ends. The CDR3 loop is CSPRTQYF. CDR3 nucleotides: TGCAGTCCGCGGACGCAGTATTTT.

The chain is built from TRBV24-1 and TRBJ2-6; 7 bases map to TRBD1. CDR1 is KGHDR and CDR2 is SFDVKD in the germline V gene. CDR3 length equals 18 residues. V gave up 4 bases and J gave up 4 bases; unmatched junction bases: 12. CDR3 sequence (DNA): TGTGCCACCAGTGACCGCCCCGGGACAGACACAGGGGCCAACGTCCTGACTTTC. Translated: CATSDRPGTDTGANVLTF.

The chain combines TRBV4-2 with TRBJ1-3; D remains unclear. This CDR3 comprises 15 residues. The V and J ends lost 4 bases and 4 bases respectively, with 14 bases between them. Per the germline V gene, CDR1 is LGHNA and CDR2 is YNFKEQ. Here the CDR3 reads CASSRERSGGNTIYF. CDR3 bases: TGTGCCAGCAGCCGCGAACGGTCCGGCGGAAACACCATATATTTT.